The sequence of this T cell receptor (beta chain) was determined in a study of blood T cell repertoires in COVID-19 (dated by TCRdb to between 2020 and 2021). Concerning the study at large: Collaborator samples came from the United States, Italy and Spain and covered acute and convalescent phases of COVID-19. The material from the prospective study consisted of cDNA or gDNA derived from T cells, B-cell-depleted T cells, or PBMCs. The dataset comprised deeply sampled blood TCRbeta repertoires from subjects exposed to, actively infected with, or recovered from COVID-19. The repertoires were released in a freely available public database meant as a resource for research on the immune response to SARS-CoV-2. The samples were drawn from the first 160 participants of the ongoing ImmuneRACE study and from some 1,300 subjects provided by 6 global collaborators. Nearly every sample came with metadata listing a de-identified subject ID, COVID-19 status, age in years and sex. HLA class I and class II types, where available, came from metadata supplied by the sample provider rather than from assay-based typing. Broad study findings and their caveats: The quantity of clinical and demographic metadata differed by source and by participant and was supplied without curation.

The immunoSEQ Assay, a bias-controlled multiplex PCR, was used to amplify TCRbeta CDR3 regions from genomic DNA. In the authors' own workflow: Within the assay, amplification of reference gene primers was used to estimate how many nucleated cells each sample contained. To quantify the absolute abundance of each unique TCRbeta CDR3 rearrangement, sequence reads were collapsed and filtered. For each sample, productive Simpson clonality was calculated by taking the square root of Simpson's diversity index across productive rearrangements. TCRdb retrieved this table from immuneACCESS and kept in-frame rearrangements only. Not all clones are present; in checked studies, unresolved V genes account for under half, and no reason is known for the remainder. V and J calls plus clone size are reproduced from that table; the DNA served to infer D and trimming. This sample lists about 110,000 clones; 70% to 90% were detected once. The ten largest account for roughly 5% of the sample.

Reading from cysteine to phenylalanine, the CDR3 counts 13 amino acids. Only CDR3 DNA is held: 39 bases, read in frame from base 1. V and J lose 8 bases and 3 bases, and a span of 16 bases separates them. The germline V gene specifies SQVTM as CDR1 and ANQGSEA as CDR2. Whole blood was collected in K2EDTA tubes by collaborating institutions according to the institutions' own protocols. For TCRbeta analysis, collaborators shipped samples in one of three forms: frozen whole blood, isolated PBMCs, or DNA extracted from either of those sample types. For this clone: Which antigen it targets is not known. Base qualities are not at hand, and no much larger clone is one base apart.

The sequenced sample was peripheral blood. This chain is built from TRBV29-1 and TRBJ2-5; TRBD1 is a weak D gene call, 5 bases matching. The TCR was taken from a human donor in a cohort sampled during active COVID-19. The CDR3 sequence is CSTRVGREETQYF. The bases are TGCAGCACACGAGTGGGCAGGGAAGAGACCCAGTACTTC.